These 16 T cell receptor beta chains originate from one sample sequenced in a study of cytomegalovirus exposure and HLA in healthy donors. PCR used 60 Vbeta primers and 13 Jbeta primers. Some clones are missing from TCRdb's copy, which holds only in-frame ones; the method was immunoSEQ multiplex PCR. Among about 140,000 clones listed, more than 75% were seen once. The sequencing input was PBMCs. The receptor source for this set is a woman in her forties in good health and CMV-seropositive.

The chain couples TRBV19 to TRBJ2-1; 12 nucleotides align to TRBD2. This CDR3 has 19 amino acids. CDR1 and CDR2 from the germline V gene are LNHDA and SQIVND (reference sequence). The V and J ends lost 6 bases and 0 bases, in that order; junction bases with no gene match: 12. In nucleotides, the CDR3 is TGTGCCAGTAGGAGAAAGGGGACTAGCGGGTTTAGCTCCTACAATGAGCAGTTCTTC. Translating gives CASRRKGTSGFSSYNEQFF.

DNA of the CDR3: TGCGCCAGCAGCACGGCGACAGACTACCAAGAGACCCAGTACTTC. This translates into CASSTATDYQETQYF. The chain links TRBV5-1 to TRBJ2-5; D might be TRBD1 (5 bases). V was pared by 4 bases and J by 0 bases, with 13 bases between. This CDR3 has 15 amino acids. CDR1 is SGHRS, CDR2 YFSETQ, per germline.

This chain connects TRBV7-6 to TRBJ1-1; tentatively, D is TRBD1 (5 bases). This CDR3 region has 14 residues. Germline V gene lookup returns CDR1 SGHVS and CDR2 FNYEAQ. V dropped 4 bases and J dropped 0 bases, with 9 bases sitting between them. In DNA, the CDR3 is TGTGCCAGCAGCTCTACAGGTCTGAACACTGAAGCTTTCTTT. Its protein product is CASSSTGLNTEAFF.

The V gene is TRBV11-2, the J gene TRBJ1-5; D gene uncertain. CDR1 SGHAT and CDR2 FQNNGV come from the germline V gene. Trimming took 2 bases from V and 4 from J, leaving 12 bases between them. The CDR3 runs to 15 residues. In nucleotides, the CDR3 is TGTGCCAGCAGCTTAACCCCTGCGGTTAATCAGCCCCAGCATTTT. This translates into CASSLTPAVNQPQHF.

This clone was seen a single time. The rearrangement links TRBV6-5 to TRBJ2-7, with 7 bases identical to TRBD2. This CDR3 spans 15 amino acids. V gave up 10 bases and J gave up 0 bases; unmatched junction bases: 12. Germline V lookup: CDR1 MNHEY, CDR2 SVGAGI. This CDR3 reads CATRTSGESSYEQYF. Written as DNA, the CDR3 is TGTGCCACGAGGACGAGCGGGGAAAGCTCCTACGAGCAGTACTTC.

The chain employs TRBV4-1 and TRBJ1-2; D gene ambiguous. The germline CDR1 and CDR2 sequences are MGHRA and YSYEKL. V shed 8 bases and J shed 8 bases, with 21 bases lying between them. This CDR3 contains 14 residues. The CDR3 sequence: CASRDNAKIGGYTF. The CDR3 bases are TGCGCCAGCCGAGACAACGCAAAAATAGGAGGCTACACCTTC.

This chain connects TRBV7-9 to TRBJ1-1; weak D call: TRBD1 (5 bases). The germline V gene encodes CDR1 SEHNR and CDR2 FQNEAQ (reference sequence). Deletions cut 0 bases from V and 1 base from J, with 12 bases between. The CDR3 totals 16 residues. The CDR3 protein is CASSLAGGAGNTEAFF. The CDR3 bases are TGTGCCAGCAGCTTAGCGGGTGGGGCTGGGAACACTGAAGCTTTCTTT.

V is TRBV28 and J is TRBJ2-2; weak D call: TRBD2 (7 bases). CDR3 length: 15 residues. Trimming pared 6 bases from V and 6 bases from J, leaving 17 bases between. Germline values: CDR1 MDHEN, CDR2 SYDVKM. The CDR3 is CASSLGGTPAGELFF. The CDR3 DNA follows: TGTGCCAGCAGCCTGGGGGGGACACCCGCCGGGGAGCTGTTTTTT. Looking up the rest from reference TRBV28 and TRBJ2-2 gives the full variable domain: DVKVTQSSRYLVKRTGEKVFLECVQDMDHENMFWYRQDPGLGLRLIYFSYDVKMKEKGDIPEGYSVSREKKERFSLILESASTNQTSMYLCASSLGGTPAGELFFGEGSRLTVL.

The CDR3 loop reads CSVSRPGQGAYEQYF. CDR3 sequence (DNA): TGCAGCGTCTCCAGGCCGGGACAGGGGGCGTACGAGCAGTACTTC. V gene TRBV29-1 combines with J gene TRBJ2-7, with 12 positions matching TRBD1. This CDR3 is 15 amino acids long. From germline, CDR1 is SQVTM and CDR2 ANQGSEA. After removal of 6 bases from V and 4 bases from J, the junction contained 10 bases not matched to a gene.

This clone was seen only a few times. The junction shows a germline mismatch at one end, possibly a read error. The genes are TRBV7-9 and TRBJ2-1; 9 bases fit TRBD1. CDR1 and CDR2 (germline): SEHNR, FQNEAQ (reference sequence). The CDR3 is made up of 14 amino acids. As DNA, the CDR3 is TGTTCCAGCAGTCCCCGGGACAGGGTCAATGAGCAGTTCTTC. Its translation: CSSSPRDRVNEQFF.

This clone was seen a handful of times. The rearrangement joins TRBV30 to TRBJ1-4; 7 nucleotides line up with TRBD1. Germline CDR1 reads GTSNPN; CDR2 reads SVGIG (reference sequence). Trimming at V came to 4 bases and at J to 4 bases, leaving 6 bases not matched to a gene. CDR3 length: 14 residues. CDR3 coding DNA: TGTGCCTGGAATAGGGACAGCGTTAATGAAAAACTGTTTTTT. As protein: CAWNRDSVNEKLFF.

The V gene is TRBV5-6, the J gene TRBJ2-7; unclear D gene. V was trimmed by 3 bases and J by 9 bases, leaving 22 bases between them. The CDR3 sequence is 15 residues long. Germline values: CDR1 SGHDT, CDR2 YYEEEE. This CDR3 reads CASSSSGDPIVWQYF. The CDR3 bases are TGTGCCAGCAGCTCCTCCGGAGATCCTATTGTATGGCAGTACTTC. The full variable domain, in which reference TRBV5-6 and TRBJ2-7 provide the parts outside the CDR3, is DAGVTQSPTHLIKTRGQQVTLRCSPKSGHDTVSWYQQALGQGPQFIFQYYEEEERQRGNFPDRFSGHQFPNYSSELNVNALLLGDSALYLCASSSSGDPIVWQYFGPGTRLTVT.

The genes are TRBV19 and TRBJ1-4, with unresolved D. Germline CDR1 and CDR2: LNHDA and SQIVND (reference sequence). CDR3 length equals 15 residues. V lost 6 bases and J lost 6, with 17 bases in between. In nucleotides, the CDR3 is TGTGCCAGTAGGAACCCCCGGGGTCAGCATGAAAAACTGTTTTTT. Amino acid sequence: CASRNPRGQHEKLFF.

J is TRBJ2-7 and V is TRBV7-9; tentatively, D is TRBD2 (6 bases). Germline V lookup: CDR1 SEHNR, CDR2 FQNEAQ (reference sequence). The CDR3 length is 15 residues. V was pared by 10 bases and J by 6 bases, with 25 bases between. CDR3 nucleotides: TGTGCCACCGCTAGAACCCCCGGGGGTCTGGCCGAGCAGTACTTC. Its translation is CATARTPGGLAEQYF.

The chain links TRBV11-2 to TRBJ1-1; D gene uncertain. V dropped 4 bases and J dropped 1 base, with 4 bases sitting between them. The V gene's germline CDR1 is SGHAT and CDR2 FQNNGV. The CDR3 consists of 12 residues. CDR3 in DNA: TGTGCCAGCAGCTACACGAACACTGAAGCTTTCTTT. This sequence encodes CASSYTNTEAFF. Using reference TRBV11-2 and TRBJ1-1 for the parts outside the CDR3, the full variable domain is EAGVAQSPRYKIIEKRQSVAFWCNPISGHATLYWYQQILGQGPKLLIQFQNNGVVDDSQLPKDRFSAERLKGVDSTLKIQPAKLEDSAVYLCASSYTNTEAFFGQGTRLTVV.

The sample holds one count of this clone. This rearrangement joins TRBV11-3 to TRBJ2-7; D is unclear. Germline V gene lookup returns CDR1 SGHNT and CDR2 YENEEA. Trimming took off 5 bases at V and 2 bases at J, with 7 bases between the two ends. There are 12 residues in the CDR3. The CDR3, as DNA: TGTGCCAGCAGCGCAGGTACCTACGAGCAGTACTTC. This codes for CASSAGTYEQYF.